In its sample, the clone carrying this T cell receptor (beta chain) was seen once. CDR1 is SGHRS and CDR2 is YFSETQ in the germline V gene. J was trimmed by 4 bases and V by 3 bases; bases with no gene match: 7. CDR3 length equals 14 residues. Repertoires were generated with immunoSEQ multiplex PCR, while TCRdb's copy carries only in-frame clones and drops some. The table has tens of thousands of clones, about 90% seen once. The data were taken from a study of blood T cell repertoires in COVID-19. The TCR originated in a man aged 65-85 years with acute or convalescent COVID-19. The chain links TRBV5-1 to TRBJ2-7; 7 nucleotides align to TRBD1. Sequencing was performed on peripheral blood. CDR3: CASSSTGERYEQYF. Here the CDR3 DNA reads TGCGCCAGCAGCTCCACAGGGGAACGTTACGAGCAGTACTTC.